Below, one T cell receptor beta chain is given with its context. Its specificity is not known. The data were obtained in a study of shared clonotypes between healthy human individuals. Study at large: Every donor yielded three CD4 naive, three CD4 memory, two CD8 naive and one CD8 memory plate.

Study results and caveats: Clonotypes not shared had lower generation probabilities than those common to all four donors. A generally larger estimated richness was seen in naive subsets than in memory subsets. Approximately 4.5% was the fraction of naive CD4 clonotypes found shared across a few donors.

TCRdb keeps only in-frame clones here, not all; method: immunoSEQ multiplex PCR. The table shows nearly 2 million clones, with roughly 94% occurring only once. The V gene lost 3 bases and the J gene lost 5 bases, with 14 bases spanning the gap. The CDR3 runs to 15 residues. Germline CDR1 and CDR2: LGHNT and FRNRAP. Only CD45RO-negative cells positively selected for CCR7 counted as naive CD8 cells, so terminally differentiated effector memory CD45RA+ cells were excluded. Material: naive CD8+ T cells sorted from blood. The TCR was taken from a man aged 18 to 29 in good health. V is TRBV12-5 and J is TRBJ2-1; no definite D call. The CDR3 DNA reads TGTGCTAGTGGTTTTTACTCCTTGGGGAACAATGAGCAGTTCTTC. Amino acids: CASGFYSLGNNEQFF.